This note documents a single T cell receptor (beta chain) sequence. Its antigen is unknown. The sample belongs to a study of cytomegalovirus exposure and HLA in healthy donors. In the study overall: Clustering assigned 81% of the approximately 400 genotyped donors to the Caucasian-associated ancestry cluster. Study results and caveats: 87-base-pair reads could not separate some V segments, including TRBV6-2 and TRBV6-3. Clonal expansion was found to be greater in HLA-associated TCR beta chains than in equally common others in a later analysis.

Per germline, CDR1 GTSNPN and CDR2 SVGIG (reference sequence). V was pared by 2 bases and J by 4 bases, with 21 bases between. The CDR3 spans 16 residues. It was with 60 Vbeta and 13 Jbeta primers that the PCR ran. TCRdb's table, derived via immunoSEQ multiplex PCR, lists solely in-frame clones and lacks some. The sample has over 120,000 clones, around 80% seen once. While unrecorded immune exposures were likely, the donors were nominally healthy when sampled. This receptor was obtained from a female donor in good health and CMV-seronegative. The source material was PBMCs. This rearrangement joins TRBV30 to TRBJ2-7, with D perhaps matching TRBD2 (6 bases). The CDR3 bases are TGTGCCTGGAGTATGACCGGGGGTCTTAGTGCTTACGAGCAGTACTTC. It translates to CAWSMTGGLSAYEQYF.